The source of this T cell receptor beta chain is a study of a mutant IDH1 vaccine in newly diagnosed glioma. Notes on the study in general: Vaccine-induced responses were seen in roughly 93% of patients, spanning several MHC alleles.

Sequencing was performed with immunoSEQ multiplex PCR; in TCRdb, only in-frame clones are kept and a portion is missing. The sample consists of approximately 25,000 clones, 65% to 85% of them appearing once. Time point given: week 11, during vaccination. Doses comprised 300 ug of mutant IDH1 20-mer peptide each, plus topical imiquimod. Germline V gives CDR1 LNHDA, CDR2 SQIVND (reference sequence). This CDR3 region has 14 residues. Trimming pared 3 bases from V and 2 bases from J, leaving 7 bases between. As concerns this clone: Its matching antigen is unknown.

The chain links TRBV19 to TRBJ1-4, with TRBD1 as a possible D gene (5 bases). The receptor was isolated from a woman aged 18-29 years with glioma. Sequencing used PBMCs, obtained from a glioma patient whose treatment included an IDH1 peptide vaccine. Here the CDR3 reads CASSIGGTNEKLFF. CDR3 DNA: TGTGCCAGTAGTATTGGGGGGACTAATGAAAAACTGTTTTTT.